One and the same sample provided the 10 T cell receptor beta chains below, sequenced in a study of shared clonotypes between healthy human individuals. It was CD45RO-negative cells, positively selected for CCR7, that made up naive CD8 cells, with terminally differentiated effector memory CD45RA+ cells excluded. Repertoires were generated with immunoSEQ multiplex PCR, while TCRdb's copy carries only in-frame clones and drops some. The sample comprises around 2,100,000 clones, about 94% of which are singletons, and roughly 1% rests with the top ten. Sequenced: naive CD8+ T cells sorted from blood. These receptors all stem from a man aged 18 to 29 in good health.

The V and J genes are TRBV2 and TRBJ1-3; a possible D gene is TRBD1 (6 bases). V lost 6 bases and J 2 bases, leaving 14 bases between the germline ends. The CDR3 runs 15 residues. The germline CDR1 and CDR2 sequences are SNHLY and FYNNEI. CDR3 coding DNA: TGTGCCAGCAGATCCACAGGGAACCCTGGAAACACCATATATTTT. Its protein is CASRSTGNPGNTIYF. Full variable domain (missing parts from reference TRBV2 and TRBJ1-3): EPEVTQTPSHQVTQMGQEVILRCVPISNHLYFYWYRQILGQKVEFLVSFYNNEISEKSEIFDDQFSVERPDGSNFTLKIRSTKLEDSAMYFCASRSTGNPGNTIYFGEGSWLTVV.

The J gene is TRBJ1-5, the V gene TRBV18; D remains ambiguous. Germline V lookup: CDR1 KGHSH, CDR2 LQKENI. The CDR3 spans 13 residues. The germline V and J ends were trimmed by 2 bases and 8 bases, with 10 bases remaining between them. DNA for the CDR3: TGTGCCAGCTCACCAAACGCCTTAGAGCCCCAGCATTTT. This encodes CASSPNALEPQHF.

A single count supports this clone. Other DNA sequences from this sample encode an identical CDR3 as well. The DNA of the CDR3 is TGTGCCAGCAGCTTAGGACAGGGGGTAGATACGCAGTATTTT. This codes for CASSLGQGVDTQYF. The J gene is TRBJ2-3, the V gene TRBV11-3, with 9 bases fitting TRBD1. V lost 1 base to trimming and J lost 5 bases; unmatched junction nucleotides: 1. Germline lookup yields CDR1 SGHNT and CDR2 YENEEA. The CDR3 sequence is 14 residues long. Drawing the rest from reference TRBV11-3 and TRBJ2-3, the complete variable domain is EAGVVQSPRYKIIEKKQPVAFWCNPISGHNTLYWYLQNLGQGPELLIRYENEEAVDDSQLPKDRFSAERLKGVDSTLKIQPAELGDSAVYLCASSLGQGVDTQYFGPGTRLTVL.

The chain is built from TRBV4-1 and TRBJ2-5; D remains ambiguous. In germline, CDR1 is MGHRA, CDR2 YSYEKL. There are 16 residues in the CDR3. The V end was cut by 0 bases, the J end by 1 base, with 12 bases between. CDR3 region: CASSQEQIRIQETQYF. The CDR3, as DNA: TGCGCCAGCAGCCAAGAGCAGATTCGAATCCAAGAGACCCAGTACTTC.

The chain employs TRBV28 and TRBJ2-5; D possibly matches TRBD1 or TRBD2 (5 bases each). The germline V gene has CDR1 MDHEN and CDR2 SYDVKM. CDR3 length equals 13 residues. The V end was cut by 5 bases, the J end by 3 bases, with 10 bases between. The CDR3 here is CASSGGGEETQYF. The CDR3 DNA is TGTGCCAGCAGTGGGGGTGGAGAAGAGACCCAGTACTTC.

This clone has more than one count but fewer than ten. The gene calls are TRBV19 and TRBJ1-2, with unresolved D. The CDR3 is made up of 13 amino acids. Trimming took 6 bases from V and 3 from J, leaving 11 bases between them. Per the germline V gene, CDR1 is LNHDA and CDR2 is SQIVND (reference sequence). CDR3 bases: TGTGCCAGTAGACGAAGCGGAGACTATGGCTACACCTTC. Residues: CASRRSGDYGYTF.

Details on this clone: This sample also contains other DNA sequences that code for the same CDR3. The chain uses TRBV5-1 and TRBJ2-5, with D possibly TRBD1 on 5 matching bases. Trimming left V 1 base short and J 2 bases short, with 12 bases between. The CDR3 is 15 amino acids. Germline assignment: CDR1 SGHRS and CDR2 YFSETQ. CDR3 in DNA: TGCGCCAGCAGCTTGCGGCCAGGGCTACAAGAGACCCAGTACTTC. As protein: CASSLRPGLQETQYF.

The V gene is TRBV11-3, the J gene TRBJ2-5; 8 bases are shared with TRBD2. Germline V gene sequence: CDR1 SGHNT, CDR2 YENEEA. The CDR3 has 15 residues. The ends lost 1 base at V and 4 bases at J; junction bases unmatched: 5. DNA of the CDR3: TGTGCCAGCAGCTTAGGGACGGGAGGGGGAGAGACCCAGTACTTC. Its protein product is CASSLGTGGGETQYF.

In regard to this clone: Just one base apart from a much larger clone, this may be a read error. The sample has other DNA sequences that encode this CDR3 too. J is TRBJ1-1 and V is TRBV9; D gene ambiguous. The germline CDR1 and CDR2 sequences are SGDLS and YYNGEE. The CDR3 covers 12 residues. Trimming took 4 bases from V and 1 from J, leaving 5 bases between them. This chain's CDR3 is CASSLGNTEAFF. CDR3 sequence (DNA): TGTGCCAGCAGCCTGGGGAACACTGAAGCTTTCTTT.

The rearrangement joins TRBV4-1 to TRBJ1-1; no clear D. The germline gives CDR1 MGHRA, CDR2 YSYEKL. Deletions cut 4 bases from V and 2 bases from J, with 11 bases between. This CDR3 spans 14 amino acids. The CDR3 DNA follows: TGCGCCAGCAGCCCAAGCGGGCCAAACACTGAAGCTTTCTTT. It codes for CASSPSGPNTEAFF.